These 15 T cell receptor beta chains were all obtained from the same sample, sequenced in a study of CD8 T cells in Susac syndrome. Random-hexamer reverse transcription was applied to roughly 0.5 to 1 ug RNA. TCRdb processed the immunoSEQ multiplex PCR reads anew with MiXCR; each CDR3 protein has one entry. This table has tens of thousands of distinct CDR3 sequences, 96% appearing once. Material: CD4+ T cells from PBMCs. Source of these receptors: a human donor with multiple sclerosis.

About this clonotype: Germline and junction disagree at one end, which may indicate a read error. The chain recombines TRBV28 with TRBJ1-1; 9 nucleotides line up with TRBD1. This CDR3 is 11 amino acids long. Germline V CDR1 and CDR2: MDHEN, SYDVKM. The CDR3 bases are TGTGCCAGCAGCCTCGGACAGGGGCCGGAATTT. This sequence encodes CASSLGQGPEF.

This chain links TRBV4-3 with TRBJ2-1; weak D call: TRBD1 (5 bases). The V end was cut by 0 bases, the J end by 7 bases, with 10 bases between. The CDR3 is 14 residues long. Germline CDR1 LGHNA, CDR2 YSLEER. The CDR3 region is CASSQDGAENEQFF. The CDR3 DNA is TGCGCCAGCAGCCAAGATGGGGCTGAAAATGAGCAGTTCTTC.

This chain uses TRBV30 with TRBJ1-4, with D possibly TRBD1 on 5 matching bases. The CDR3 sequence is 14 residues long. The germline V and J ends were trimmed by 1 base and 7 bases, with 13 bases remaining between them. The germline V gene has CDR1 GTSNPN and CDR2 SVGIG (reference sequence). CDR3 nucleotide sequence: TGTGCCTGGAGTGCAGACAGTGGGGGTGAAAAACTGTTTTTT. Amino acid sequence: CAWSADSGGEKLFF.

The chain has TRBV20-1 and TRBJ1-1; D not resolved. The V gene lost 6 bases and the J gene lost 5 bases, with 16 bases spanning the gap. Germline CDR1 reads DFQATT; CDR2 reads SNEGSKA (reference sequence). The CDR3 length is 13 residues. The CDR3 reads CSAPAGPATEAFF. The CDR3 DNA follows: TGCAGTGCCCCCGCAGGCCCGGCTACTGAAGCTTTCTTT.

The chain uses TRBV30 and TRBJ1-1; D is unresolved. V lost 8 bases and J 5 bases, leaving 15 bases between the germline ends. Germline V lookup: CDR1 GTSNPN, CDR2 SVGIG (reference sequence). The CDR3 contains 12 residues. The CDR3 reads CAGNGGLTEAFF. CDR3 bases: TGTGCCGGGAACGGAGGGTTAACTGAAGCTTTCTTT.

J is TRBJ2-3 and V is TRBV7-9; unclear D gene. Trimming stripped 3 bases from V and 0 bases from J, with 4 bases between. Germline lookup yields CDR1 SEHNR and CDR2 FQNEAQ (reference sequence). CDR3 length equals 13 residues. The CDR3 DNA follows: TGTGCCAGCAGCTTTTACAGCACAGATACGCAGTATTTT. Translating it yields CASSFYSTDTQYF. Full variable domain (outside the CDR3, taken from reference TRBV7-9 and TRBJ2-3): DTGVSQNPRHKITKRGQNVTFRCDPISEHNRLYWYRQTLGQGPEFLTYFQNEAQLEKSRLLSDRFSAERPKGSFSTLEIQRTEQGDSAMYLCASSFYSTDTQYFGPGTRLTVL.

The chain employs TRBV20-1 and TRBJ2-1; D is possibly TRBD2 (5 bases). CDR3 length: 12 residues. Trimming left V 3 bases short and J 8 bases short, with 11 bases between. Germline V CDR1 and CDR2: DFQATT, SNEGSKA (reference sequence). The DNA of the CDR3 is TGCAGTGCTAGCCCCCAGAGGGATGAGCAGTTCTTC. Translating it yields CSASPQRDEQFF.

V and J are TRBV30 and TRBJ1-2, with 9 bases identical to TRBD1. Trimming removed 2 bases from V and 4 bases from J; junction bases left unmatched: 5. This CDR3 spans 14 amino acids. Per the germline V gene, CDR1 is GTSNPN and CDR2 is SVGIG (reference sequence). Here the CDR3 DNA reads TGTGCCTGGAGTACGGGACAGGGTTTCTATGGCTACACCTTC. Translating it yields CAWSTGQGFYGYTF.

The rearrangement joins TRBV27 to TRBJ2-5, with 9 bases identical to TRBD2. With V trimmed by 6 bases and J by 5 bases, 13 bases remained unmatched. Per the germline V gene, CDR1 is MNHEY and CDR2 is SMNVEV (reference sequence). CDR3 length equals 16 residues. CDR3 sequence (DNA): TGTGCCAGCAGGAGGATGGGGTTAGCGGGGGTTGAGACCCAGTACTTC. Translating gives CASRRMGLAGVETQYF.

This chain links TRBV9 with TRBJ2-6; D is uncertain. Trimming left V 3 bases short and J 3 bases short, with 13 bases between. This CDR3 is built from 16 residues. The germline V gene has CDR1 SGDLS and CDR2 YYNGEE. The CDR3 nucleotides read TGTGCCAGCAGCGATTTAACTTTGGGTGGGGCCAACGTCCTGACTTTC. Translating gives CASSDLTLGGANVLTF.

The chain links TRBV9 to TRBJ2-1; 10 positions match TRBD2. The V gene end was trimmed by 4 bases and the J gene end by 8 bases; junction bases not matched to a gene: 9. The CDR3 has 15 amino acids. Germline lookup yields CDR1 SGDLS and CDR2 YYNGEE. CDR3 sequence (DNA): TGTGCCAGCAGCCAGAGCGGGGGGGCTTACGATGAGCAGTTCTTC. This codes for CASSQSGGAYDEQFF.

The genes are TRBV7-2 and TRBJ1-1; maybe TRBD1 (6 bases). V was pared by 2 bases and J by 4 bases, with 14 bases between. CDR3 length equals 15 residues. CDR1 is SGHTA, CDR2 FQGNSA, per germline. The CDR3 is CASSLRGGRSTEAFF. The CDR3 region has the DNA TGTGCCAGCAGCTTACGGGGGGGGCGGAGCACTGAAGCTTTCTTT.

CDR3: CSAALAGGRTDTQYF. The CDR3 coding sequence is TGCAGTGCTGCGCTAGCGGGGGGCCGAACAGATACGCAGTATTTT. The rearrangement uses TRBV20-1 and TRBJ2-3, with 11 nucleotides matching TRBD2. The CDR3 spans 15 residues. With V trimmed by 5 bases and J by 3 bases, 7 bases remained unmatched. Germline V gene data show CDR1 as DFQATT and CDR2 as SNEGSKA (reference sequence).

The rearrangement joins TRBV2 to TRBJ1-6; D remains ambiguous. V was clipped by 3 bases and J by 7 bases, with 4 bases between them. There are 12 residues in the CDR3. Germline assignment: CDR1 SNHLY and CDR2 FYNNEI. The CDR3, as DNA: TGTGCCAGCAGTGAGTCCAATTCACCCCTCCACTTT. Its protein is CASSESNSPLHF.

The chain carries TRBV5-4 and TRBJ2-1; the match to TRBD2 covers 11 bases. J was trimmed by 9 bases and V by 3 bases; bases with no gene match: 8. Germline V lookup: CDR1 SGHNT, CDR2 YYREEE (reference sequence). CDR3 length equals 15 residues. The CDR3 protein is CASSSEGLAVGEQFF. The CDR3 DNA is TGTGCCAGCAGCTCCGAGGGACTAGCGGTCGGTGAGCAGTTCTTC.